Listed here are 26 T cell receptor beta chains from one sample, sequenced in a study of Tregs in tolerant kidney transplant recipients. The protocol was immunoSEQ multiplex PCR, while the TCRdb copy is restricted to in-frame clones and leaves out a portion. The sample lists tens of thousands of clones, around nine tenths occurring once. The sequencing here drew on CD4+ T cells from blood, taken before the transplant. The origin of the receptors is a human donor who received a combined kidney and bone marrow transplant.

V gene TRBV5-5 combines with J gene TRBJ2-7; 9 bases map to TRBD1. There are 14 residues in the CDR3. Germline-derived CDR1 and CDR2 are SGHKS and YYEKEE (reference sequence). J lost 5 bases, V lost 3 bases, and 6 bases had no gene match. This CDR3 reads CASSSRDRANEQYF. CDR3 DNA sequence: TGTGCCAGCAGCTCCAGGGACAGGGCTAACGAGCAGTACTTC.

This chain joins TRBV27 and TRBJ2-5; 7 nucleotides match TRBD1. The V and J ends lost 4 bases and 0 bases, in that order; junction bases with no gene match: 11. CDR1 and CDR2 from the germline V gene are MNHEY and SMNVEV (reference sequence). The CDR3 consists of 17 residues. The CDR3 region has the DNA TGTGCCAGCAGTTCATACCGGGACAGCACGTACCAAGAGACCCAGTACTTC. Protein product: CASSSYRDSTYQETQYF.

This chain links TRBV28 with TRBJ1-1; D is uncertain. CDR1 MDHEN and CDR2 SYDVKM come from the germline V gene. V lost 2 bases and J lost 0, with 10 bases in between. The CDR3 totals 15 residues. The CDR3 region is CASSLEVAMNTEAFF. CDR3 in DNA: TGTGCCAGCAGTTTAGAGGTGGCCATGAACACTGAAGCTTTCTTT.

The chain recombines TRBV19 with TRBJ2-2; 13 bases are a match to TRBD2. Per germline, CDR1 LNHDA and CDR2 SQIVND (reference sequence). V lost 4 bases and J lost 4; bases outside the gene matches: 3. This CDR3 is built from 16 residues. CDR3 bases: TGTGCCAGTAGTACCAGGACTAGCGGGAGCACCGGGGAGCTGTTTTTT. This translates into CASSTRTSGSTGELFF.

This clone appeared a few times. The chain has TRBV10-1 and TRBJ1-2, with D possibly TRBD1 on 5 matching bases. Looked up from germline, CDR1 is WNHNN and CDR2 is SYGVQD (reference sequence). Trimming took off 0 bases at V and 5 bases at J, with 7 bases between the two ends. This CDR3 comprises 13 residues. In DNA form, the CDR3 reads TGCGCCAGCAGTGAGTCGACAGATTATGGCTACACCTTC. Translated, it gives CASSESTDYGYTF.

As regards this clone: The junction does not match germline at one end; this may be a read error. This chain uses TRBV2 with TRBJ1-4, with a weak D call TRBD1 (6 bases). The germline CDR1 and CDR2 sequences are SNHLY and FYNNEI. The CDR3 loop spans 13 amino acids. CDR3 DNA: TGTGCCAGCAGCCCAGGGGAGTTTGAAGAACTGTTTTTT. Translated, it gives CASSPGEFEELFF.

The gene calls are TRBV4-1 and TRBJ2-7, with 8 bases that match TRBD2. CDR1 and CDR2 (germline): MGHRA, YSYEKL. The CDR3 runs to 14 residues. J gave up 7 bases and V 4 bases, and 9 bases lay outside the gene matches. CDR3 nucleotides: TGCGCCAGCAGCCCGGGCGGGGGGCTCAGGGAGCAGTACTTC. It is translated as CASSPGGGLREQYF.

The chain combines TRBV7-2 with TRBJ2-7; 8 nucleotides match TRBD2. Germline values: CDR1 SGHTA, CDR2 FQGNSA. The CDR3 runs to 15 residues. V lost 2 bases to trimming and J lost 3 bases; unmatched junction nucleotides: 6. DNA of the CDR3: TGTGCCAGCAGCTTACGGGGGGGGCAGGTCTACGAGCAGTACTTC. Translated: CASSLRGGQVYEQYF.

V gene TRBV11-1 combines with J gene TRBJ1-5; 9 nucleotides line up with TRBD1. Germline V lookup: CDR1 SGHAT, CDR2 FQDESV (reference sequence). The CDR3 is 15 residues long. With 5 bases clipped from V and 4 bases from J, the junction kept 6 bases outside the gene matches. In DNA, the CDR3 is TGTGCCAGCAGCCTTAGGACAGGGGCAAATCAGCCCCAGCATTTT. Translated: CASSLRTGANQPQHF.

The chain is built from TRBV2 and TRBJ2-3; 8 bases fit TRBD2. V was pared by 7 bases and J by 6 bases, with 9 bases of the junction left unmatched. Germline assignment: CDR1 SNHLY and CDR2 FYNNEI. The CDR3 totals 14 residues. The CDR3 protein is CASTERERADTQYF. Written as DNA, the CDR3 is TGTGCCAGCACCGAGCGGGAGAGGGCGGATACGCAGTATTTT.

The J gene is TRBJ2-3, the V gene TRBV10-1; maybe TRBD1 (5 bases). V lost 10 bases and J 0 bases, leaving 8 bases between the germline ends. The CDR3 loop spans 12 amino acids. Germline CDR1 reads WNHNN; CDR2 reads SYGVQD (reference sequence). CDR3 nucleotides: TGCGCCAACACAGGTAGCACAGATACGCAGTATTTT. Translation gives CANTGSTDTQYF.

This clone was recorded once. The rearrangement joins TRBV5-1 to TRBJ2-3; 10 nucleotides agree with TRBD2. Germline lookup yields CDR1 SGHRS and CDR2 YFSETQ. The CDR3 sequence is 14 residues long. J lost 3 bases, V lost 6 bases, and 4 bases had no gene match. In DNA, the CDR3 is TGCGCCAGCAAGGAGCGGGAGGGGACAGATACGCAGTATTTT. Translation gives CASKEREGTDTQYF.

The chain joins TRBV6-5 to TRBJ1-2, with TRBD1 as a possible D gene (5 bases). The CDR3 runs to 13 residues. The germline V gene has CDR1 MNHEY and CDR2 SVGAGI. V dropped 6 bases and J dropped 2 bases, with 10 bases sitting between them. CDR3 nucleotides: TGTGCCAGCAGGGTGACAGAGAACTATGGCTACACCTTC. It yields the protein CASRVTENYGYTF.

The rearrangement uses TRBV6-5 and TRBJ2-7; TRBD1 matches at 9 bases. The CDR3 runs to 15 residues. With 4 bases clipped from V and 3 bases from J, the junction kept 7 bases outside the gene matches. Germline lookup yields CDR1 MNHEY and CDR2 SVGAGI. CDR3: CASSFTQGAGYEQYF. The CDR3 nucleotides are TGTGCCAGCAGTTTCACACAGGGGGCGGGCTACGAGCAGTACTTC.

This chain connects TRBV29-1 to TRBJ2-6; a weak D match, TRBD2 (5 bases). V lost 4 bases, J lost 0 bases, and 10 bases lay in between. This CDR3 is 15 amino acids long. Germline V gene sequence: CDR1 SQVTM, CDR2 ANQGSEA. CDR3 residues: CSVGSGGSGANVLTF. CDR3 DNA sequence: TGCAGCGTTGGATCTGGAGGCTCTGGGGCCAACGTCCTGACTTTC.

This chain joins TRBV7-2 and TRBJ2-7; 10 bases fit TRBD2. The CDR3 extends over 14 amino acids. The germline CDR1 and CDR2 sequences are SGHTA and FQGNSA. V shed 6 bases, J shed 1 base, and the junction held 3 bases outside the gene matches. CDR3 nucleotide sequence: TGTGCCAGCAGAGGGACTAGCGCTTCCTACGAGCAGTACTTC. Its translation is CASRGTSASYEQYF.

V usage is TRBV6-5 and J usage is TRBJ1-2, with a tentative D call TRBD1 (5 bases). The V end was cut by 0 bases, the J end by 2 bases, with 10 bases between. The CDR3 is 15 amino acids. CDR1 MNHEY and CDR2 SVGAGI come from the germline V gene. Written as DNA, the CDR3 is TGTGCCAGCAGTTACTCGTGGGGCTCCAACTATGGCTACACCTTC. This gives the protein CASSYSWGSNYGYTF.

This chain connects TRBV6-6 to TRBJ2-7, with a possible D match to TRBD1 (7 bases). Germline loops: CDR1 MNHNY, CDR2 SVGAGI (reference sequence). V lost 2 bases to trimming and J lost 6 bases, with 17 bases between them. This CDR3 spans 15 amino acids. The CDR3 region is CASSYTPDQGGEQYF. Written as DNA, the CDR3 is TGTGCCAGCAGTTACACCCCGGACCAGGGGGGCGAGCAGTACTTC.

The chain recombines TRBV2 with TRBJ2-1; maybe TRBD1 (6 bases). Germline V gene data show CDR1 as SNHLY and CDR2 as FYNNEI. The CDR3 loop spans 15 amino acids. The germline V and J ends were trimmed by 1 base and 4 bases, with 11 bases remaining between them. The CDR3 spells CASSEVPGQYNEQFF. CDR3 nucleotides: TGTGCCAGCAGTGAAGTACCTGGACAGTACAATGAGCAGTTCTTC.

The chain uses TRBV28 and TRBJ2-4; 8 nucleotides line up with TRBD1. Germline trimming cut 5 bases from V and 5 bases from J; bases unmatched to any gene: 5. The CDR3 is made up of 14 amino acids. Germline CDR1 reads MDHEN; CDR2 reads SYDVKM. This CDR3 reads CASSLDRVENIQYF. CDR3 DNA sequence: TGTGCCAGCAGTCTGGACAGGGTCGAAAACATTCAGTACTTC.

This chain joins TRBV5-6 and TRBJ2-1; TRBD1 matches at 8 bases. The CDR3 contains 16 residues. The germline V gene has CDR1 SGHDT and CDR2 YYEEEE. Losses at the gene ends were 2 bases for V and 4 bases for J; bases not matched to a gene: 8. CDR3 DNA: TGTGCCAGCAGCTTTCCGGGACAGGAGAAATACAATGAGCAGTTCTTC. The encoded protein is CASSFPGQEKYNEQFF. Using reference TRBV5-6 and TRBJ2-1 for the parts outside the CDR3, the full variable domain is DAGVTQSPTHLIKTRGQQVTLRCSPKSGHDTVSWYQQALGQGPQFIFQYYEEEERQRGNFPDRFSGHQFPNYSSELNVNALLLGDSALYLCASSFPGQEKYNEQFFGPGTRLTVL.

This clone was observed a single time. The CDR3 spells CASSFQGKVTEAFF. CDR3 nucleotide sequence: TGTGCCAGCAGCTTCCAGGGTAAAGTGACTGAAGCTTTCTTT. The chain is built from TRBV7-2 and TRBJ1-1; tentatively, D is TRBD1 (5 bases). The CDR3 length is 14 residues. The ends were cut back, 3 bases at V and 5 bases at J, with 13 bases in the middle. Germline values: CDR1 SGHTA, CDR2 FQGNSA.

The CDR3 nucleotides read TGTGCCACCAGCAGAGGGACTAGGATGGGAGATACGCAGTATTTT. Protein: CATSRGTRMGDTQYF. V usage is TRBV15 and J usage is TRBJ2-3; 7 bases map to TRBD2. The ends lost 1 base at V and 5 bases at J; junction bases unmatched: 6. The CDR3 runs to 15 residues. Per the germline V gene, CDR1 is LNHNV and CDR2 is YYDKDF (reference sequence).

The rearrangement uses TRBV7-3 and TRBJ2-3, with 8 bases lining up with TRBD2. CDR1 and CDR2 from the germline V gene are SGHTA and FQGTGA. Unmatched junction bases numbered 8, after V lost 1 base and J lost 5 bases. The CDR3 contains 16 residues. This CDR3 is CASSLSPAGVQDTQYF. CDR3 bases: TGTGCCAGCAGCTTAAGCCCAGCGGGAGTGCAAGATACGCAGTATTTT.

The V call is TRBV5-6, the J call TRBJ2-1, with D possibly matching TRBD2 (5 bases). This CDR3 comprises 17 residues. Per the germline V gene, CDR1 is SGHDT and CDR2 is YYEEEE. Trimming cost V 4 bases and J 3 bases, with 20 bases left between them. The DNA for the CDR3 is TGTGCCAGCAGCCTGCGGAGATTCGGGATCCACTACAATGAGCAGTTCTTC. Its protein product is CASSLRRFGIHYNEQFF.

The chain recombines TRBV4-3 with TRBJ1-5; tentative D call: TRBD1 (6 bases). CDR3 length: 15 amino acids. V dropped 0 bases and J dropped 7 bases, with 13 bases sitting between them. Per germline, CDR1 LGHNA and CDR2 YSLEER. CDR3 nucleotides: TGCGCCAGCAGCCAAGATGAGCAGGGGTACCAGCCCCAGCATTTT. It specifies CASSQDEQGYQPQHF.